This T cell receptor beta chain came from a study of shared clonotypes between healthy human individuals. Terminally differentiated effector memory CD45RA+ cells were excluded from the naive CD8 cells, which were CD45RO-negative and positively selected for CCR7. The donors, all of them Caucasian adults, lived in Nashville, Tennessee. It was at deep level that the assay was run. Assay: immunoSEQ multiplex PCR; the TCRdb copy retains only in-frame clones and omits some. The table lists about 700,000 clones, around 92% of them singletons. Study-wide results and caveats: Sequencing depth was expected to influence donor clonotype sharing. Limited genetic and exposure-history diversity came from having few donors.

Notes on this clone: Its target is not known.

Sequencing used naive CD8+ T cells sorted from blood. This clonotype was sampled from a young man in good health.

CDR3: CASSLMSGEQFF. The CDR3 nucleotides read TGTGCCAGCAGCTTAATGTCGGGGGAGCAGTTCTTC. J is TRBJ2-1 and V is TRBV7-3; D possibly corresponds to TRBD2 (5 bases). Trimming took off 1 base at V and 10 bases at J, with 8 bases between the two ends. The CDR3 totals 12 residues. Germline values: CDR1 SGHTA, CDR2 FQGTGA.